These T cell receptor beta chains were read from a single sample in a study of blood T cell repertoires in COVID-19. The repertoire was sequenced with immunoSEQ multiplex PCR; TCRdb's copy has only in-frame clones and lacks some. In the table there are hundreds of thousands of clones, around 84% of which are singletons. Sequenced: PBMCs or T cells enriched from blood (not recorded which). The receptors stem from a man between 40 and 49 years old who had recovered from COVID-19. CDR3s include the opening cysteine and the closing phenylalanine or tryptophan. D genes are given only for firm matches. Not every row has a clone size; where given, it reads once, few, many or a size class.

TRBV6-2/TRBV6-3	TRBJ1-2	.	12	.	TGTGCCAGCAGTTTGAGAGCGGATGGCTACACCTTC	CASSLRADGYTF
TRBV3-1/TRBV3-2	TRBJ1-5	.	14	once	TGTGCCAGCAGCCTGCAGTATAGCAATCAGCCCCAGCATTTT	CASSLQYSNQPQHF
TRBV5-5	TRBJ1-2	.	15	.	TGTGCCAGCAGCTTGCGGGGGTCAACCTGGGATGGCTACACCTTC	CASSLRGSTWDGYTF
TRBV11-2	TRBJ1-1	TRBD1	17	.	TGTGCCAGCAGCTTAACTAACCTCCGGGACAGGGTCACTGAAGCTTTCTTT	CASSLTNLRDRVTEAFF
TRBV5-4	TRBJ2-7	TRBD1	14	.	TGTGCCAGCAGCCTCCAGGGACAGCCCTACGAGCAGTACTTC	CASSLQGQPYEQYF
TRBV20-1	TRBJ1-2	.	11	.	TGCAGTGCCACGGACTTCTATGGCTACACCTTC	CSATDFYGYTF
TRBV14	TRBJ1-1	TRBD1	17	few	TGTGCCAGCAGCTCTAGGACAGGGCGCTTTATGAACACTGAAGCTTTCTTT	CASSSRTGRFMNTEAFF
TRBV19	TRBJ2-7	.	15	.	TGTGCCAGTAGCTTACAGGGTGCAAGCTCCTACGAGCAGTACTTC	CASSLQGASSYEQYF
TRBV2	TRBJ1-5	TRBD1	15	.	TGTGCCAGCAGTGATCGAGGCAGGGGGGATCAGCCCCAGCATTTT	CASSDRGRGDQPQHF
TRBV9	TRBJ1-1	TRBD1	14	.	TGTGCCAGCAGCATGGACAGGGATGACACTGAAGCTTTCTTT	CASSMDRDDTEAFF
TRBV5-1	TRBJ2-7	.	12	.	TGCGCCAGCAGCTCCCTCTCCTACGAGCAGTACTTC	CASSSLSYEQYF
TRBV7-2	TRBJ1-1	TRBD1	15	few	TGTGCCAGCAGCACCTCTCGGACAGGACAGACTGAAGCTTTCTTT	CASSTSRTGQTEAFF
TRBV15	TRBJ2-7	TRBD1	15	.	TGTGCCACCAGGGCCCCAGGACAGGGCGACCACGAGCAGTACTTC	CATRAPGQGDHEQYF
TRBV10-1	TRBJ1-4	.	17	.	TGCGCCAGCAGTGAGCCCTTGGACAACTCAACTAATGAAAAACTGTTTTTT	CASSEPLDNSTNEKLFF
TRBV19	TRBJ1-4	.	14	.	TGTGCCAGTACTCCACTCAGAGGGCCTGAAAAACTGTTTTTT	CASTPLRGPEKLFF
TRBV4-1	TRBJ1-2	TRBD1	15	.	TGCGCCAGCAGCCAAGACCCAGGGGGAGTCTATGGCTACACCTTC	CASSQDPGGVYGYTF
TRBV2	TRBJ1-5	.	13	.	TGTGCCAGCGAACAGGATAGCAATCAGCCCCAGCATTTT	CASEQDSNQPQHF
TRBV13	TRBJ2-7	TRBD2	15	.	TGTGCCAGCAGCCTTGGGACTAGCGGACCCTACGAGCAGTACTTC	CASSLGTSGPYEQYF
TRBV6-5	TRBJ1-6	.	13	once	TGTGCCAGCAGGACTATACGCAATTCACCCCTCCACTTT	CASRTIRNSPLHF
TRBV3-1/TRBV3-2	TRBJ2-7	.	16	.	TGTGCCAGCAGCCAAGGGGGCGGGGCCCCTACCTACGAGCAGTACTTC	CASSQGGGAPTYEQYF
TRBV19	TRBJ1-2	TRBD1	12	.	TGTGCCAGTAGTATTGACAGGGGTGGCTACACCTTC	CASSIDRGGYTF
TRBV10-3	TRBJ1-1	TRBD1	13	.	TGTGCCATCAGTGAGTTACAGGGGACTGAAGCTTTCTTT	CAISELQGTEAFF
TRBV5-1	TRBJ2-1	TRBD2	14	.	TGCGCCAGCAGCCCACTAGCGGGGGGGAATGAGCAGTTCTTC	CASSPLAGGNEQFF
TRBV4-1	TRBJ2-1	TRBD2	15	.	TGCGCCAGCAGCCAAGCCACTAGCGCCTACAATGAGCAGTTCTTC	CASSQATSAYNEQFF
TRBV5-5	TRBJ1-2	TRBD1	14	.	TGTGCCAGCAGCTTAAGACAGGGCTTCTATGGCTACACCTTC	CASSLRQGFYGYTF
TRBV4-1	TRBJ2-7	TRBD2	17	.	TGCGCCAGCAGCCAAGAGGGGGTAGGTAGCGGGAGGAACGAGCAGTACTTC	CASSQEGVGSGRNEQYF
TRBV30	TRBJ2-5	TRBD1	12	.	TGTGCCTGGGGGACAGGGCCAGAGACCCAGTACTTC	CAWGTGPETQYF
TRBV19	TRBJ1-5	.	15	.	TGTGCCAGTAGTATGATGTTCGGTAGCAATCAGCCCCAGCATTTT	CASSMMFGSNQPQHF
TRBV7-2	TRBJ1-5	.	16	.	TGTGCCAGCAGCTTCGTGCCTGGACAGTCAAATCAGCCCCAGCATTTT	CASSFVPGQSNQPQHF
TRBV4-1	TRBJ2-1	TRBD2	15	.	TGCGCCAGCAGCCAAGATAAAGGCGGGAGGAATGAGCAGTTCTTC	CASSQDKGGRNEQFF
TRBV7-8	TRBJ1-1	.	15	.	TGTGCCAGCAGCCCGCGAGGGAGCATGAACACTGAAGCTTTCTTT	CASSPRGSMNTEAFF
TRBV29-1	TRBJ1-1	TRBD1	13	.	TGCAGCGTAGACAGGGGCGTGAACACTGAAGCTTTCTTT	CSVDRGVNTEAFF
TRBV13	TRBJ2-5	TRBD2	17	.	TGTGCCAGCAGCTCCCAGACTAGCGGGAGGGAGCGGGAGACCCAGTACTTC	CASSSQTSGRERETQYF
TRBV10-3	TRBJ2-1	.	15	.	TGTGCCATCAGTGATCCCCGGGAGCCCTACAATGAGCAGTTCTTC	CAISDPREPYNEQFF
TRBV5-1	TRBJ2-5	.	14	once	TGCGCCAGCAGCTTGGGAGACGGCCAGCGGACCCAGTACTTC	CASSLGDGQRTQYF
TRBV7-2	TRBJ2-3	.	16	.	TGTGCCAGCAGCAAGCAGGCGGGCGGAGTCACAGATACGCAGTATTTT	CASSKQAGGVTDTQYF
TRBV7-9	TRBJ1-2	.	13	once	TGTGCCAGCAGCTTAGTTCAGGACTATGGCTACACCTTC	CASSLVQDYGYTF
TRBV7-9	TRBJ2-1	TRBD2	15	.	TGTGCCAGCAGCTCAGCCGGGACTAGCGGGAATGAGCAGTTCTTC	CASSSAGTSGNEQFF
TRBV18	TRBJ1-4	TRBD1	15	.	TGTGCCAGCTCACTTCGACAGGGGCCTAATGAAAAACTGTTTTTT	CASSLRQGPNEKLFF
TRBV28	TRBJ1-1	.	14	.	TGTGCCAGCACGGCACCGGGGAGTTTAACTGAAGCTTTCTTT	CASTAPGSLTEAFF
TRBV19	TRBJ1-1	TRBD1	14	.	TGTGCCAGTAGTCCCACAGGGGGCACGACTGAAGCTTTCTTT	CASSPTGGTTEAFF
TRBV7-2	TRBJ2-1	TRBD1	11	.	TGTGCCAGCGGCAGGGGGAATGAGCAGTTCTTC	CASGRGNEQFF
TRBV5-1	TRBJ2-1	TRBD2	14	.	TGCGCCAGCAGCTTGTTGACTAGCGTGAATGAGCAGTTCTTC	CASSLLTSVNEQFF
TRBV3-1/TRBV3-2	TRBJ2-7	TRBD2	17	few	TGTGCCAGCAGCCAAGATCGACTAGCGGGACTCATGGGGGAGCAGTACTTC	CASSQDRLAGLMGEQYF
TRBV28	TRBJ2-1	.	14	.	TGTGCCAGCGTGGGGGGACAGTCCTACAATGAGCAGTTCTTC	CASVGGQSYNEQFF